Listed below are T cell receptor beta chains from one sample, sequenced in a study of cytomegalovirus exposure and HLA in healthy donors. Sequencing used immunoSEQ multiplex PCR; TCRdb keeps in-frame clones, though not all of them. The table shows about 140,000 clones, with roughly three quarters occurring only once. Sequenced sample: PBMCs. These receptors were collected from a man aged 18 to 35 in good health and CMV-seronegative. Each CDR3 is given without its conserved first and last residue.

ASSFRDSTGELF	TRBV5-1	TRBJ2-2
AAAGQAFREQY	TRBV15	TRBJ2-7
ASSLRGPGELF	TRBV13	TRBJ2-2
ASSPIENLYNEQF	TRBV7-9	TRBJ2-1
ASSARQGGQPQH	TRBV9	TRBJ1-5
ASSERRATYEQY	TRBV2	TRBJ2-7
ASSSVFYEQY	TRBV5-6	TRBJ2-7
ASSDSGGTNTDTQY	TRBV6-4	TRBJ2-3
ASSHDVGQRTDYYGYT	TRBV14	TRBJ1-2
ASSQEGTGWYTEAF	TRBV4-3	TRBJ1-1
ASSHEPGQGRLAEAF	TRBV4-3	TRBJ1-1
ASSLSIRFAGEWGNTEAF	TRBV27	TRBJ1-1
ASSSGTTYEQY	TRBV6-6	TRBJ2-7
AIPGASGDQETQY	TRBV27	TRBJ2-5
ASSSPGTGAEQF	TRBV27	TRBJ2-1
ASSPAVSGANVLT	TRBV7-2	TRBJ2-6
ASSLAPGTGANVLT	TRBV7-6	TRBJ2-6
ASRLRGLGTEAF	TRBV27	TRBJ1-1
ASSPEAGGGYNEQF	TRBV6-4	TRBJ2-1
ASSHRQGAKNEQF	TRBV4-2	TRBJ2-1
SLRTGTHEQY	TRBV29-1	TRBJ2-7